This T cell receptor (beta chain) was identified during a study of cytomegalovirus exposure and HLA in healthy donors. Findings of the study overall: By a later analysis, the bulk of CMV-associated TCR beta chains appeared HLA-restricted. The study designated roughly 150 TCR beta chains cytomegalovirus-associated. Immune exposure information available was restricted to CMV serostatus.

This clone was detected only a few times. Its antigen is currently unknown. The CDR3 is 13 residues long. CDR1 SGHRS and CDR2 YFSETQ come from the germline V gene. V lost 2 bases and J 5 bases, leaving 10 bases between the germline ends. The PCR was carried out with 60 Vbeta primers and 13 Jbeta primers. Sequencing was performed with immunoSEQ multiplex PCR; in TCRdb, only in-frame clones are kept and a portion is missing. The sample holds around 140,000 clones, more than 8% seen once. The chain links TRBV5-1 to TRBJ1-1; D is uncertain. This clonotype was sampled from a man in his forties or fifties in good health and CMV-seronegative. The specimen sequenced was PBMCs. The chain's CDR3 is CASSFPSGTEAFF. The CDR3, as DNA: TGCGCCAGCAGCTTCCCATCGGGGACTGAAGCTTTCTTT.